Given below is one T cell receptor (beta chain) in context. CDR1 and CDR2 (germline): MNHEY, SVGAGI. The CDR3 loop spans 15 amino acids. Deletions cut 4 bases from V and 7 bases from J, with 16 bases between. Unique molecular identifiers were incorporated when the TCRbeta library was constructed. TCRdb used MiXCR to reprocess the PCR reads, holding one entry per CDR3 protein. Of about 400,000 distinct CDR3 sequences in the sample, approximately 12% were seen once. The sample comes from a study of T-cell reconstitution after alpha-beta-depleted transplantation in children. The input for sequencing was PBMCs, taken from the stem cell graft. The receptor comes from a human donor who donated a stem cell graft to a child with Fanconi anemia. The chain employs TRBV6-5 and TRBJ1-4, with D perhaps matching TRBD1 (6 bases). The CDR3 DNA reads TGTGCCAGCAGTTCCCTCGGGGGCTGGGGTGAAAAACTGTTTTTT. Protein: CASSSLGGWGEKLFF.